The 6 T cell receptor beta chains reported below all come from one sample, sequenced in a study of beta chain features in type 1 diabetes. cDNA synthesis used the whole RNA isolate, giving expressed TCRB sequences. This table comes from immunoSEQ multiplex PCR, and its TCRdb copy is limited to in-frame clones, with some not included. Of hundreds of thousands of clones listed, roughly a sixth are singletons. Sequenced input: naive CD4+ T cells from blood. All receptors derive from a man younger than 35 in good health.

The J gene is TRBJ2-5, the V gene TRBV7-2, with TRBD2 matching 11 bases. The CDR3 is 16 amino acids. Germline V gene lookup returns CDR1 SGHTA and CDR2 FQGNSA. V was clipped by 3 bases and J by 2 bases; unmatched bases: 5. CDR3 sequence: CASSFPRTSGQETQYF. The CDR3 bases are TGTGCCAGCAGCTTCCCCAGGACTAGCGGGCAAGAGACCCAGTACTTC.

The chain's CDR3 is CASSQGSLLGNRNTIYF. For the CDR3, the DNA is TGCGCCAGCAGCCAAGGATCCTTATTAGGGAATAGAAACACCATATATTTT. The chain recombines TRBV4-1 with TRBJ1-3; D is undetermined. Trimming stripped 1 base from V and 5 bases from J, with 18 bases between. CDR1 is MGHRA, CDR2 YSYEKL, per germline. This CDR3 has 17 amino acids.

The rearrangement joins TRBV6-1 to TRBJ1-2; no clear D gene. Trimming pared 2 bases from V and 4 bases from J, leaving 5 bases between. Germline V gives CDR1 MNHNS, CDR2 SASEGT. The CDR3 runs to 12 residues. The CDR3 DNA is TGTGCCAGCAGTGAACGCCTCTATGGCTACACCTTC. This sequence encodes CASSERLYGYTF.

This chain links TRBV7-9 with TRBJ1-5, with D possibly being TRBD1 (6 bases). From germline, CDR1 is SEHNR and CDR2 FQNEAQ (reference sequence). The CDR3 contains 16 residues. V gave up 3 bases and J gave up 1 base, with 13 bases separating them. Here the CDR3 reads CASSFHRVGSNQPQHF. The CDR3 nucleotides read TGTGCCAGCAGCTTCCACAGGGTTGGGAGCAATCAGCCCCAGCATTTT.

In this sample, this clone turned up a few times. CDR3 amino acids: CASRKEPGIGQYF. The CDR3, as DNA: TGTGCCAGCAGGAAAGAGCCAGGGATCGGGCAGTACTTC. The chain is built from TRBV27 and TRBJ2-7; tentative D call: TRBD1 (5 bases). The V gene's germline CDR1 is MNHEY and CDR2 SMNVEV (reference sequence). Deletions cut 6 bases from V and 9 bases from J, with 18 bases between. The CDR3 is 13 amino acids.

The genes are TRBV30 and TRBJ2-7; a possible D gene is TRBD1 (6 bases). This CDR3 has 14 amino acids. Germline values: CDR1 GTSNPN, CDR2 SVGIG (reference sequence). Trimming removed 4 bases at V and 3 bases at J, with 16 bases between. CDR3 protein: CAWTTTGFGYEQYF. The CDR3 DNA is TGTGCCTGGACCACCACAGGGTTTGGCTACGAGCAGTACTTC.